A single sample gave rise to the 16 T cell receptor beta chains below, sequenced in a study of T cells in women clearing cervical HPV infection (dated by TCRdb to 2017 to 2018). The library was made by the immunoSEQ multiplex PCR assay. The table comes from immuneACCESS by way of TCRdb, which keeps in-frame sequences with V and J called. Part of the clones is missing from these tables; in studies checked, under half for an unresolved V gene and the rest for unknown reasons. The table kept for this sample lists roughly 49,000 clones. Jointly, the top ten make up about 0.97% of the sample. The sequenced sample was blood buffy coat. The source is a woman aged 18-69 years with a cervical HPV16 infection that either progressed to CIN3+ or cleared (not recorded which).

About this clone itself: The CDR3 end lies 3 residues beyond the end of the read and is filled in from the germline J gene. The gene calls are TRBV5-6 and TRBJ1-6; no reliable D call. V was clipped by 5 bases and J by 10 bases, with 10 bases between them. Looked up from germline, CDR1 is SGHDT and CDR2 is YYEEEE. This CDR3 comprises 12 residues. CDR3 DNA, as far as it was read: TGTGCCAGCAGTAGTGCCGGGTCACCC. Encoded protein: CASSSAGSP. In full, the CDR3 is CASSSAGSPLHF.

The covered CDR3 bases are TGCGCCAGCAGCTTGGCTTTAGGACAGGGTTGGGATGAG. It specifies CASSLALGQGWDE. The whole CDR3 sequence is CASSLALGQGWDEQFF. The chain joins TRBV5-1 to TRBJ2-1, with 8 nucleotides matching TRBD1. The sequenced fragment ends 3 residues before the CDR3 boundary, so the rest is inferred from the germline J gene. V trimming: 0 bases; J trimming: 8 bases; junction bases outside the gene matches: 10. The CDR3 contains 16 residues. CDR1 and CDR2 (germline): SGHRS, YFSETQ.

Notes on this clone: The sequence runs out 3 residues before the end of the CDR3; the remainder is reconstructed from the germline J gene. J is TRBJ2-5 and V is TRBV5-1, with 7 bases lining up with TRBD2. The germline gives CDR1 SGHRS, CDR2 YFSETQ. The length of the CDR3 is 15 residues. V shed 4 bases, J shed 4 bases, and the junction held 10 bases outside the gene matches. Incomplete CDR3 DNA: TGCGCCAGCAGCGGGGGGGTCCACCAAGGAGAGACC. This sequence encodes CASSGGVHQGET. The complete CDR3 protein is CASSGGVHQGETQYF.

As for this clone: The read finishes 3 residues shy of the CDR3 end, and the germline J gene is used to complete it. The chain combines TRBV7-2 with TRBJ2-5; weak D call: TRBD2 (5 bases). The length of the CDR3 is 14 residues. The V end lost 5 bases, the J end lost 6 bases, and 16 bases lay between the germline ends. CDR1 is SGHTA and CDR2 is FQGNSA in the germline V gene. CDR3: CASSPPGSQKTQYF. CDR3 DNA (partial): TGTGCCAGCAGCCCTCCGGGGTCGCAAAAGACC.

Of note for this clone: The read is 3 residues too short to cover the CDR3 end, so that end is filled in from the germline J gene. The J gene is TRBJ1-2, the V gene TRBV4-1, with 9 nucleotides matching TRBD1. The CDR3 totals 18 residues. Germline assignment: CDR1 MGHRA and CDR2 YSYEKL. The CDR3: CASSQANGQGPGSNRYTF. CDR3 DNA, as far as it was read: TGCGCCAGCAGCCAAGCGAACGGACAGGGGCCGGGGTCGAACCGC.

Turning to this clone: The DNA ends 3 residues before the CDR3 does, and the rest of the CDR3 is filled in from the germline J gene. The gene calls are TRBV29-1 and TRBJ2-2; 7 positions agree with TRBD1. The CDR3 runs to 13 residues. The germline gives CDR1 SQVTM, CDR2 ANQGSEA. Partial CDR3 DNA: TGCAGCGTTGCCCGGGACAGCAATTCACCG. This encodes CSVARDSNSP. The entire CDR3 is CSVARDSNSPLFF.

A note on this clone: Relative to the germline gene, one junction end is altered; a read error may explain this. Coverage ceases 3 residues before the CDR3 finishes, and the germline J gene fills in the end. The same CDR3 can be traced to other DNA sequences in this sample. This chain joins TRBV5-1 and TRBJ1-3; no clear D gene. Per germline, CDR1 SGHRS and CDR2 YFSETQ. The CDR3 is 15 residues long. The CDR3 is CANKGLHLSGNTIYF. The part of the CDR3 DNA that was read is TGCGCCAACAAGGGCCTTCATCTCTCTGGCAACACC.

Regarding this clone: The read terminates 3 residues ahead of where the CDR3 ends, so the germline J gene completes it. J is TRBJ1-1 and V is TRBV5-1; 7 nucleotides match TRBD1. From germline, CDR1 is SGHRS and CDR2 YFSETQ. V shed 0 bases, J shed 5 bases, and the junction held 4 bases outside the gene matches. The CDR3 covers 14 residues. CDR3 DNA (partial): TGCGCCAGCAGCTTGGTTGGACAGGAGACTGAA. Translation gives CASSLVGQETE. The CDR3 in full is CASSLVGQETEAFF.

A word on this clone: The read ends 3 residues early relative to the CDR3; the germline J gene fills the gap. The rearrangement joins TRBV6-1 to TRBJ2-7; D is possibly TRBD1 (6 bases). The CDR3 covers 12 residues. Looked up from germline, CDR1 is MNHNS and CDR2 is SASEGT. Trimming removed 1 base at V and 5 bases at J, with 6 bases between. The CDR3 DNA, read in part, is TGTGCCAGCAGTGAAGACAGGGACGAG. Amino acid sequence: CASSEDRDE. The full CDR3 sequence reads CASSEDRDEQYF.

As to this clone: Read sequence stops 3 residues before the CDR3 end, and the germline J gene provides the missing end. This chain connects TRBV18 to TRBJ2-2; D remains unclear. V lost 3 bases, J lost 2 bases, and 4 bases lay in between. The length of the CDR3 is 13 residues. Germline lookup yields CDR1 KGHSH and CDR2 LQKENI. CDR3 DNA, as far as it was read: TGTGCCAGCTCACCCCCAAACACCGGGGAG. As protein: CASSPPNTGE. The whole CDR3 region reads CASSPPNTGELFF. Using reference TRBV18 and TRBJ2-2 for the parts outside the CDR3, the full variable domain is NAGVMQNPRHLVRRRGQEARLRCSPMKGHSHVYWYRQLPEEGLKFMVYLQKENIIDESGMPKERFSAEFPKEGPSILRIQQVVRGDSAAYFCASSPPNTGELFFGEGSRLTVL.

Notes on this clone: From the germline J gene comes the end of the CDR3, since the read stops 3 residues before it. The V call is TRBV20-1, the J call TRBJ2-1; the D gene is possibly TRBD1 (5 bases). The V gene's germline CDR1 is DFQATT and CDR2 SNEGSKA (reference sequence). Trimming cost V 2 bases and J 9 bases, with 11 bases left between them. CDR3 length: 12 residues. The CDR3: CSARQGWGEQFF. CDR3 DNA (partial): TGCAGTGCTAGACAGGGCTGGGGTGAG.

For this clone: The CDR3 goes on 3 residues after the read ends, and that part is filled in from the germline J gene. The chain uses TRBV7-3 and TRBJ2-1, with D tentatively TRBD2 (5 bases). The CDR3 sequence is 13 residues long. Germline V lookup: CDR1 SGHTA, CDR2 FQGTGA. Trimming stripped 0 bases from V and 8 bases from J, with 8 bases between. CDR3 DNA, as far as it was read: TGTGCCAGCAGCTTAACTTCGAGGGATGAG. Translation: CASSLTSRDE. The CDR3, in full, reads CASSLTSRDEQFF.

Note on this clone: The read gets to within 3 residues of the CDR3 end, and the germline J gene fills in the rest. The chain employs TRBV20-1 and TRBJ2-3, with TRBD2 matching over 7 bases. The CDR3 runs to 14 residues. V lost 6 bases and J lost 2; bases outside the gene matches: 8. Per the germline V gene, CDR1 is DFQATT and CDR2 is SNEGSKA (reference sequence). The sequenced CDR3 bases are TGCAGTGCGGTCGGGGGGAAACACACAGATACG. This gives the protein CSAVGGKHTDT. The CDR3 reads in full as CSAVGGKHTDTQYF.

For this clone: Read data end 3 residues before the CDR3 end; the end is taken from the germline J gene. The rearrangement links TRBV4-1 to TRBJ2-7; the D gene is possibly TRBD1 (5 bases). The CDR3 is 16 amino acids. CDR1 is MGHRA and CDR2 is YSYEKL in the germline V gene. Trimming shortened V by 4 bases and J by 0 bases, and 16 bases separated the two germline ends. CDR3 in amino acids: CASSPTSTATSYEQYF. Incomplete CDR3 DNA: TGCGCCAGCAGCCCGACATCGACAGCAACCTCCTACGAG.

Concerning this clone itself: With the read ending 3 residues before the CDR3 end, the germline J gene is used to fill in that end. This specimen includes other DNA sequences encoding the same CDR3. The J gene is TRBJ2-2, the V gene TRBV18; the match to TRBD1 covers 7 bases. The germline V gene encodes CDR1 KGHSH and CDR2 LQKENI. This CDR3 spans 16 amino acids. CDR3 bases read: TGTTCCACCACAACGGGACAGCCTACGAACACCGGGGAG. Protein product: CSTTTGQPTNTGE. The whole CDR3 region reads CSTTTGQPTNTGELFF.

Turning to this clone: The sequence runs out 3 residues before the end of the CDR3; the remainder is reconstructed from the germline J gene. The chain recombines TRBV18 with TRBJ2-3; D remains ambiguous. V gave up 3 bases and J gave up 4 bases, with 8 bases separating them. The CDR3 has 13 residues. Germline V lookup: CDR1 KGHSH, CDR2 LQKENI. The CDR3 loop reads CASSPSFSDTQYF. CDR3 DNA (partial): TGTGCCAGCTCACCGTCTTTTTCAGATACG.